A selection of T cell receptor beta chains follows, all from one sample in a study of cytomegalovirus exposure and HLA in healthy donors. Repertoires were generated with immunoSEQ multiplex PCR, while TCRdb's copy carries only in-frame clones and drops some. The sample lists some 210,000 clones; about 89% were seen once. Sequenced: PBMCs. The receptor source for this set is a man aged 25-45 years in good health and CMV-seronegative. Both conserved end residues are part of each CDR3. Only some rows state a clone size, as once, few, many or a class for expanded clones.

CDR3 length: 13; clone size: few; V gene: TRBV6-1; CDR3 protein: CASIIRPKETQYF
CDR3 length: 13; clone size: .; V gene: TRBV11-2; CDR3 protein: CASTRQIDTEAFF
CDR3 length: 14; clone size: .; V gene: TRBV6-1; CDR3 protein: CASSEYDSFYGYTF
CDR3 length: 14; clone size: .; V gene: TRBV5-1; CDR3 protein: CASSLNVPLREQYF
CDR3 length: 20; clone size: .; V gene: TRBV9; CDR3 protein: CASSVAFGQGIGRGYNEQFF
CDR3 length: 15; clone size: .; V gene: TRBV28; CDR3 protein: CASSLQGLGGNGYTF
CDR3 length: 14; clone size: .; V gene: TRBV7-9; CDR3 protein: CASSQVPLYNEQFF
CDR3 length: 17; clone size: .; V gene: TRBV5-1; CDR3 protein: CASSLGAGLATNEKLFF
CDR3 length: 14; clone size: .; V gene: TRBV11-2; CDR3 protein: CASSSATGNQPQHF
CDR3 length: 13; clone size: .; V gene: TRBV6-4; CDR3 protein: CASSEVMGTEAFF
CDR3 length: 14; clone size: .; V gene: TRBV18; CDR3 protein: CASSLGTGTYEQYF
CDR3 length: 15; clone size: .; V gene: TRBV27; CDR3 protein: CASSLAGGVIDEQFF
CDR3 length: 15; clone size: .; V gene: TRBV28; CDR3 protein: CASSYGQGALNGYTF
CDR3 length: 15; clone size: .; V gene: TRBV5-1; CDR3 protein: CASSRGDYDTQPQHF
CDR3 length: 14; clone size: .; V gene: TRBV18; CDR3 protein: CASSPPDRDYGYTF
CDR3 length: 13; clone size: once; V gene: TRBV11-2; CDR3 protein: CVEVSANTGELFF
CDR3 length: 13; clone size: .; V gene: TRBV28; CDR3 protein: CASKRAGGTEQYF
CDR3 length: 11; clone size: .; V gene: TRBV7-9; CDR3 protein: CAIQSYNEQFF
CDR3 length: 15; clone size: .; V gene: TRBV6-6; CDR3 protein: CATKSPGQGKETQYF
CDR3 length: 12; clone size: .; V gene: TRBV10-3; CDR3 protein: CAISRSGDEQFF
CDR3 length: 14; clone size: .; V gene: TRBV15; CDR3 protein: CATSKTGGNTEAFF
CDR3 length: 13; clone size: .; V gene: TRBV6-5; CDR3 protein: CASSTRQDTEAFF
CDR3 length: 12; clone size: .; V gene: TRBV13; CDR3 protein: CASTSGRNEQFF
CDR3 length: 13; clone size: .; V gene: TRBV2; CDR3 protein: CASRLGLANTQYF
CDR3 length: 14; clone size: .; V gene: TRBV7-9; CDR3 protein: CSSSLAANAYEQYF
CDR3 length: 16; clone size: .; V gene: TRBV18; CDR3 protein: CASSPLLLEAGNTIYF
CDR3 length: 15; clone size: once; V gene: TRBV9; CDR3 protein: CASSVGGGGAVEQFF
CDR3 length: 13; clone size: .; V gene: TRBV28; CDR3 protein: CASSAGRGGGQYF
CDR3 length: 12; clone size: .; V gene: TRBV10-2; CDR3 protein: CASSSSFDTQYF
CDR3 length: 11; clone size: .; V gene: TRBV10-1; CDR3 protein: CASSDMGQQYF
CDR3 length: 15; clone size: .; V gene: TRBV7-2; CDR3 protein: CASNLVGTSSYEQYF
CDR3 length: 13; clone size: .; V gene: TRBV16; CDR3 protein: CASKRTGKSEQYF
CDR3 length: 15; clone size: once; V gene: TRBV6-4; CDR3 protein: CASSVGQGTAGELFF
CDR3 length: 19; clone size: .; V gene: TRBV5-8; CDR3 protein: CASSLSRLFDRQIGNTIYF
CDR3 length: 13; clone size: .; V gene: TRBV2; CDR3 protein: CASSRDMSFEAFF
CDR3 length: 17; clone size: .; V gene: TRBV28; CDR3 protein: CASSSPGQGRRNEKLFF
CDR3 length: 16; clone size: .; V gene: TRBV4-2; CDR3 protein: CASSLTRTASNQPQHF
CDR3 length: 13; clone size: .; V gene: TRBV27; CDR3 protein: CASSFSSNYGYTF
CDR3 length: 15; clone size: .; V gene: TRBV5-4; CDR3 protein: CASSLGSGGNYEQYF
CDR3 length: 14; clone size: .; V gene: TRBV11-2; CDR3 protein: CASSSGGRSSEAFF
CDR3 length: 13; clone size: .; V gene: TRBV2; CDR3 protein: CASRTGETGELFF
CDR3 length: 13; clone size: .; V gene: TRBV7-2; CDR3 protein: CASSGRTNNEQFF